Below are 30 T cell receptor beta chains sequenced from a single sample in a study of cytomegalovirus exposure and HLA in healthy donors. Amplification used 60 Vbeta primers and 13 Jbeta primers. Clones were read by immunoSEQ multiplex PCR, and TCRdb kept only the in-frame ones, dropping some. The data hold some 100,000 clones, with about 81% observed a single time. Sequenced material: PBMCs. The receptor source for this set is a man aged 18 to 35 in good health and CMV-seronegative.

The rearrangement links TRBV5-6 to TRBJ2-1; the match to TRBD2 covers 13 bases. The CDR3 runs 19 residues. J lost 2 bases, V lost 0 bases, and 8 bases had no gene match. Germline loops: CDR1 SGHDT, CDR2 YYEEEE. CDR3 sequence: CASSLAGWTSGSAYNEQFF. Here the CDR3 DNA reads TGTGCCAGCAGCTTGGCTGGTTGGACTAGCGGGAGTGCCTACAATGAGCAGTTCTTC.

V usage is TRBV18 and J usage is TRBJ2-2; 7 bases agree with TRBD2. The J segment lost 4 bases and the V segment lost 3 bases, leaving 5 bases of the junction unmatched. The CDR3 covers 15 residues. Germline V gene data show CDR1 as KGHSH and CDR2 as LQKENI. CDR3 residues: CASSPLAESTGELFF. The CDR3 DNA sequence: TGTGCCAGCTCACCCCTAGCGGAGAGCACCGGGGAGCTGTTTTTT.

This rearrangement joins TRBV6-6 to TRBJ2-2; 8 nucleotides match TRBD1. Germline V gene data show CDR1 as MNHNY and CDR2 as SVGAGI (reference sequence). The CDR3 runs to 13 residues. The V segment lost 10 bases and the J segment 5 bases; nucleotides outside the gene matches: 6. CDR3 DNA sequence: TGTGCCACGATGGACAGGGTTACCGGGGAGCTGTTTTTT. Encoded protein: CATMDRVTGELFF.

This chain connects TRBV7-8 to TRBJ1-1, with D perhaps TRBD1 (6 bases). Germline V gives CDR1 SGHVS, CDR2 FQNEAQ. V lost 7 bases, J lost 7 bases, and 19 bases lay in between. This CDR3 contains 14 residues. CDR3 sequence reads: CASTLLSGAREAFF. CDR3 sequence (DNA): TGTGCCAGCACCCTGTTGTCAGGGGCTCGTGAAGCTTTCTTT.

J is TRBJ2-7 and V is TRBV30; 9 nucleotides line up with TRBD2. Germline V CDR1 and CDR2: GTSNPN, SVGIG (reference sequence). CDR3 length: 13 residues. The V segment lost 5 bases and the J segment 6 bases; nucleotides outside the gene matches: 8. CDR3 loop: CAWSAGGPCEQYF. The CDR3 DNA reads TGTGCCTGGTCTGCGGGAGGGCCCTGCGAGCAGTACTTC.

This chain joins TRBV12-5 and TRBJ1-1; possibly TRBD1 for D (5 bases). Trimming pared 7 bases from V and 7 bases from J, leaving 10 bases between. There are 11 residues in the CDR3. Germline V CDR1 and CDR2: LGHNT, FRNRAP. The CDR3 loop is CASAKDSEAFF. The CDR3 DNA follows: TGTGCTAGTGCCAAAGACAGTGAAGCTTTCTTT. Combining the CDR3 with reference TRBV12-5 and TRBJ1-1 gives the whole variable domain DARVTQTPRHKVTEMGQEVTMRCQPILGHNTVFWYRQTMMQGLELLAYFRNRAPLDDSGMPKDRFSAEMPDATLATLKIQPSEPRDSAVYFCASAKDSEAFFGQGTRLTVV.

The V call is TRBV7-6, the J call TRBJ1-3; 8 nucleotides agree with TRBD1. The ends lost 1 base at V and 0 bases at J; junction bases unmatched: 2. This CDR3 has 16 amino acids. Germline V lookup: CDR1 SGHVS, CDR2 FNYEAQ. The CDR3 DNA reads as TGTGCCAGCAGCTTAGGGACAGGGCTCTCTGGAAACACCATATATTTT. This encodes CASSLGTGLSGNTIYF.

This clone qualifies as medium-sized. The genes are TRBV6-1 and TRBJ1-2; 8 nucleotides align to TRBD1. Germline V CDR1 and CDR2: MNHNS, SASEGT. Germline trimming cut 6 bases from V and 3 bases from J; bases unmatched to any gene: 6. This CDR3 region has 14 residues. The CDR3 here is CASRLARGHYGYTF. CDR3 nucleotides: TGTGCCAGCAGACTGGCCAGGGGGCACTATGGCTACACCTTC.

This clone was observed a handful of times. The chain carries TRBV9 and TRBJ2-1, with 8 bases fitting TRBD2. Per germline, CDR1 SGDLS and CDR2 YYNGEE. Losses at the gene ends were 0 bases for V and 7 bases for J; bases not matched to a gene: 9. The CDR3 is made up of 16 amino acids. The CDR3 region is CASSVGGLVFFNEQFF. In nucleotides, the CDR3 is TGTGCCAGCAGCGTAGGGGGACTAGTCTTTTTTAATGAGCAGTTCTTC.

The V call is TRBV6-5, the J call TRBJ2-5, with TRBD1 matching 9 bases. This CDR3 spans 15 amino acids. Unmatched junction bases numbered 9, after V lost 3 bases and J lost 7 bases. CDR1 and CDR2 from the germline V gene are MNHEY and SVGAGI. The CDR3 reads CASSYGDRESGTQYF. The CDR3 DNA sequence: TGTGCCAGCAGTTATGGGGACAGGGAGTCTGGGACCCAGTACTTC.

This sequence joins TRBV7-9 and TRBJ2-7, with D possibly TRBD1 on 6 matching bases. Looked up from germline, CDR1 is SEHNR and CDR2 is FQNEAQ (reference sequence). Between the trimmed V and J ends, which lost 6 bases and 4 bases, there was a span of 19 bases. There are 15 residues in the CDR3. CDR3 nucleotides: TGTGCCAGCAGACCCCCGCATGGGGGCGATTACGAGCAGTACTTC. It specifies CASRPPHGGDYEQYF. Combining the CDR3 with reference TRBV7-9 and TRBJ2-7 gives the whole variable domain DTGVSQNPRHKITKRGQNVTFRCDPISEHNRLYWYRQTLGQGPEFLTYFQNEAQLEKSRLLSDRFSAERPKGSFSTLEIQRTEQGDSAMYLCASRPPHGGDYEQYFGPGTRLTVT.

The V and J genes are TRBV5-4 and TRBJ2-7, with 12 bases that match TRBD1. With V trimmed by 4 bases and J by 7 bases, 9 bases remained unmatched. This CDR3 contains 15 residues. Per the germline V gene, CDR1 is SGHNT and CDR2 is YYREEE (reference sequence). The CDR3 coding sequence is TGTGCCAGCAGCCGGCCGGGACAGGGGGCTCGAGAGCAGTACTTC. Translating it yields CASSRPGQGAREQYF.

The rearrangement links TRBV6-5 to TRBJ1-1; D is possibly TRBD1 (5 bases). This CDR3 has 15 amino acids. Germline V gene sequence: CDR1 MNHEY, CDR2 SVGAGI. V lost 5 bases to trimming and J lost 1 base, with 14 bases between them. The CDR3 sequence is CASSPIWGGNTEAFF. The CDR3 nucleotides read TGTGCCAGCAGTCCGATTTGGGGGGGGAACACTGAAGCTTTCTTT.

The J gene is TRBJ1-1, the V gene TRBV6-1; 8 bases agree with TRBD1. The ends lost 4 bases at V and 2 bases at J; junction bases unmatched: 3. The CDR3 runs to 14 residues. Germline CDR1 and CDR2: MNHNS and SASEGT. The CDR3, as DNA: TGTGCCAGCAGTGGTGGGACAGGCAACACTGAAGCTTTCTTT. Protein sequence: CASSGGTGNTEAFF.

The genes are TRBV25-1 and TRBJ2-3; no definite D call. CDR1 and CDR2 from the germline V gene are MGHDK and SYGVNS. V was cut by 0 bases and J by 7 bases, with 8 bases left in between. The CDR3 has 13 amino acids. The CDR3 nucleotides read TGTGCCAGCAGTGAATACGTAGCAAATACGCAGTATTTT. Amino acid sequence: CASSEYVANTQYF.

This chain connects TRBV19 to TRBJ1-1; 10 nucleotides align to TRBD1. The CDR3 consists of 15 residues. V shed 5 bases, J shed 7 bases, and the junction held 10 bases outside the gene matches. Germline values: CDR1 LNHDA, CDR2 SQIVND (reference sequence). CDR3: CASSSVTGGFSEAFF. The CDR3 DNA sequence: TGTGCCAGTAGTTCTGTGACAGGGGGCTTCAGTGAAGCTTTCTTT.

This rearrangement joins TRBV5-4 to TRBJ2-7, with 8 bases lining up with TRBD1. CDR1 SGHNT and CDR2 YYREEE come from the germline V gene (reference sequence). V gave up 4 bases and J gave up 2 bases; unmatched junction bases: 11. The CDR3 contains 16 residues. The CDR3 DNA reads TGTGCCAGCAGCCCCCCCCCAGGACAGGGCACCTACGAGCAGTACTTC. Translated: CASSPPPGQGTYEQYF.

CDR3 DNA sequence: TGTGCCAGCCAGCCCAGACAGGGGGCTTTCACCGGGGAGCTGTTTTTT. Translated: CASQPRQGAFTGELFF. The J gene is TRBJ2-2, the V gene TRBV19; 10 bases fit TRBD1. Germline lookup yields CDR1 LNHDA and CDR2 SQIVND (reference sequence). This CDR3 is built from 16 residues. Losses at the gene ends were 9 bases for V and 4 bases for J; bases not matched to a gene: 11.

The chain has TRBV2 and TRBJ1-1; 8 bases fit TRBD1. The CDR3 loop spans 14 amino acids. The junction had 7 bases not matched to a gene; V was cut back by 6 bases and J by 4 bases. Germline V gene lookup returns CDR1 SNHLY and CDR2 FYNNEI. CDR3 sequence: CASSGARGLTEAFF. DNA of the CDR3: TGTGCCAGCAGCGGGGCCAGGGGGCTCACTGAAGCTTTCTTT.

The chain joins TRBV7-9 to TRBJ2-7, with unresolved D. V was trimmed by 4 bases and J by 5 bases, leaving 9 bases between them. The germline gives CDR1 SEHNR, CDR2 FQNEAQ (reference sequence). This CDR3 region has 12 residues. The DNA for the CDR3 is TGTGCCAGCAGCTCGGTACGAGACGAGCAGTACTTC. Translation gives CASSSVRDEQYF. The full variable domain, in which reference TRBV7-9 and TRBJ2-7 provide the parts outside the CDR3, is DTGVSQNPRHKITKRGQNVTFRCDPISEHNRLYWYRQTLGQGPEFLTYFQNEAQLEKSRLLSDRFSAERPKGSFSTLEIQRTEQGDSAMYLCASSSVRDEQYFGPGTRLTVT.

The J gene is TRBJ2-1, the V gene TRBV7-8; 11 bases are a match to TRBD2. There are 22 residues in the CDR3. V was pared by 2 bases and J by 0 bases, with 18 bases of the junction left unmatched. Germline V gene lookup returns CDR1 SGHVS and CDR2 FQNEAQ. CDR3 nucleotides: TGTGCCAGCAGCTTAAGGTGGGGAGCTAGCGGGAGGCTTGAAAGCTCCTACAATGAGCAGTTCTTC. Protein sequence: CASSLRWGASGRLESSYNEQFF.

In this sample, this clone turned up a few times. The gene calls are TRBV27 and TRBJ2-5, with TRBD1 as a possible D gene (6 bases). The CDR3 runs to 14 residues. V was clipped by 6 bases and J by 5 bases, with 16 bases between them. Germline V gene lookup returns CDR1 MNHEY and CDR2 SMNVEV (reference sequence). In DNA form, the CDR3 reads TGTGCCAGCAGCCGAGGGGGTTGGGGGGAGACCCAGTACTTC. As protein: CASSRGGWGETQYF.

This CDR3 is CASLRDRSNTGELFF. DNA of the CDR3: TGTGCCAGCCTCCGGGACAGGTCGAACACCGGGGAGCTGTTTTTT. This rearrangement joins TRBV2 to TRBJ2-2, with TRBD1 identical over 8 bases. Per the germline V gene, CDR1 is SNHLY and CDR2 is FYNNEI. This CDR3 spans 15 amino acids. The trim removed 8 bases at V and 0 bases at J, leaving 5 bases unmatched.

V and J are TRBV6-5 and TRBJ2-1; 12 positions agree with TRBD2. Germline V CDR1 and CDR2: MNHEY, SVGAGI. V shed 5 bases, J shed 9 bases, and the junction held 8 bases outside the gene matches. CDR3 length: 15 amino acids. The CDR3 region has the DNA TGTGCCAGCAGTCCTAGCGGGAGGGCCGTCGCTGAGCAGTTCTTC. Translating gives CASSPSGRAVAEQFF.

This clone was seen just once. V is TRBV18 and J is TRBJ1-5; D is undetermined. V shed 3 bases and J shed 3 bases, with 9 bases lying between them. CDR3 length: 14 residues. From germline, CDR1 is KGHSH and CDR2 LQKENI. CDR3 loop: CASSPGSNNQPQHF. The DNA for the CDR3 is TGTGCCAGCTCACCGGGCAGTAACAATCAGCCCCAGCATTTT.

V usage is TRBV27 and J usage is TRBJ2-1; 16 bases are a match to TRBD2. This CDR3 has 17 amino acids. With 6 bases clipped from V and 6 bases from J, the junction kept 8 bases outside the gene matches. CDR1 is MNHEY and CDR2 is SMNVEV in the germline V gene (reference sequence). The CDR3 DNA reads TGTGCCAGCAGGGGACTAGCGGGAGGGCCTCCTATCAATGAGCAGTTCTTC. This sequence encodes CASRGLAGGPPINEQFF.

A word on this clone: The same CDR3 is also encoded by other DNA sequences in this sample. The genes are TRBV5-4 and TRBJ2-1; D gene uncertain. Trimming removed 4 bases from V and 4 bases from J, with 9 bases in between. The length of the CDR3 is 13 residues. Germline CDR1 and CDR2: SGHNT and YYREEE (reference sequence). The CDR3 spells CASSQTSYNEQFF. DNA for the CDR3: TGTGCCAGCAGCCAGACATCGTACAATGAGCAGTTCTTC.

V gene TRBV4-3 combines with J gene TRBJ2-3, with no clear D. Germline lookup yields CDR1 LGHNA and CDR2 YSLEER. V lost 1 base and J lost 4, with 6 bases in between. This CDR3 spans 13 amino acids. CDR3 nucleotides: TGCGCCAGCAGCCAAGCGCGATCAGATACGCAGTATTTT. Amino acids: CASSQARSDTQYF.

The gene calls are TRBV11-3 and TRBJ1-1, with D uncertain. The ends were cut back, 0 bases at V and 9 bases at J, with 14 bases in the middle. Germline V gene data show CDR1 as SGHNT and CDR2 as YENEEA. The CDR3 spans 14 residues. The CDR3 region is CASSLDGSGDKAFF. CDR3 bases: TGTGCCAGCAGCTTAGATGGGTCCGGGGATAAAGCTTTCTTT. The variable domain in full, completed from reference TRBV11-3 and TRBJ1-1, reads EAGVVQSPRYKIIEKKQPVAFWCNPISGHNTLYWYLQNLGQGPELLIRYENEEAVDDSQLPKDRFSAERLKGVDSTLKIQPAELGDSAVYLCASSLDGSGDKAFFGQGTRLTVV.

In nucleotides, the CDR3 is TGTGCCAGCAGCTACACTAGCGGACGGACCCAGTACTTC. Amino acids: CASSYTSGRTQYF. The chain employs TRBV5-6 and TRBJ2-5; 8 bases align to TRBD2. Germline V gives CDR1 SGHDT, CDR2 YYEEEE. Trimming took 3 bases from V and 7 from J; bases not matched to a gene: 5. CDR3 length equals 13 residues.